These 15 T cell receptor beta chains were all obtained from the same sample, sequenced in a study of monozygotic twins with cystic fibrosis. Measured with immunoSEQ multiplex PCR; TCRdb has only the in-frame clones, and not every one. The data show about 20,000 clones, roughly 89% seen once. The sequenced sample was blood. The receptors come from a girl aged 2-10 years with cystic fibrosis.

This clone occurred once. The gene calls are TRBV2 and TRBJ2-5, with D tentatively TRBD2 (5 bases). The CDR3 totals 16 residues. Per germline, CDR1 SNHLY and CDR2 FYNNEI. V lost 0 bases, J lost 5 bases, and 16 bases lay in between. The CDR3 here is CASSEAERPTRETQYF. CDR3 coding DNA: TGTGCCAGCAGTGAAGCTGAGCGCCCAACTAGGGAGACCCAGTACTTC.

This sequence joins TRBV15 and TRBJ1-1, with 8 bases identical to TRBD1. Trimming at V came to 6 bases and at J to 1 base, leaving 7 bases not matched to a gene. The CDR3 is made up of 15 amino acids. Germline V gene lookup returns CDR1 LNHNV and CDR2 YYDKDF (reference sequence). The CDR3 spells CATSWDRRKNTEAFF. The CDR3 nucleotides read TGTGCCACCAGTTGGGACAGGAGGAAGAACACTGAAGCTTTCTTT.

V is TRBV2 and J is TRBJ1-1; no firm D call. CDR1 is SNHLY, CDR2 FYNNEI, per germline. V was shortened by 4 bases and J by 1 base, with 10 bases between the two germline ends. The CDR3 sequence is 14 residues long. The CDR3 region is CASSGISSNTEAFF. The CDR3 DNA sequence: TGTGCCAGCAGTGGGATAAGTTCGAACACTGAAGCTTTCTTT.

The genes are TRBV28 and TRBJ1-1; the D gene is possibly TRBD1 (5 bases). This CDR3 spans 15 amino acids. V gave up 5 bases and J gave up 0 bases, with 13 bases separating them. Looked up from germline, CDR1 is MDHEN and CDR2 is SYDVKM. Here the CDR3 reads CASSGVGVVNTEAFF. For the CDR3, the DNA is TGTGCCAGCAGTGGGGTGGGGGTTGTGAACACTGAAGCTTTCTTT. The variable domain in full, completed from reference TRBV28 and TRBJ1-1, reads DVKVTQSSRYLVKRTGEKVFLECVQDMDHENMFWYRQDPGLGLRLIYFSYDVKMKEKGDIPEGYSVSREKKERFSLILESASTNQTSMYLCASSGVGVVNTEAFFGQGTRLTVV.

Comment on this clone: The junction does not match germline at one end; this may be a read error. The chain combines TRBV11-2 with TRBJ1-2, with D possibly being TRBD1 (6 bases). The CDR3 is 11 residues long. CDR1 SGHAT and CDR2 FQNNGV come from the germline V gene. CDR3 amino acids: CASSQGTVSSF. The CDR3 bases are TGTGCCAGCAGCCAGGGGACGGTCTCCTCCTTC.

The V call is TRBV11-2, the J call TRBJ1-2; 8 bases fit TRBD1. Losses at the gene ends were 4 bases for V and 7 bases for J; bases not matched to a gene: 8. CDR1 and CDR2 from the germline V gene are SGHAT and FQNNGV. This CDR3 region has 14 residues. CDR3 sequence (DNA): TGTGCCAGCAGCTCGCTAACAGGGGGTAGTGGCTACACCTTC. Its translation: CASSSLTGGSGYTF.

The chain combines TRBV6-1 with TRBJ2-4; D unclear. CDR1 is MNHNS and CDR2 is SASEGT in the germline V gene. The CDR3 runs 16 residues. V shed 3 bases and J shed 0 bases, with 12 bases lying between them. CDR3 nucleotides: TGTGCCAGCAGTGATCCCCGGATCCTAGCCAAAAACATTCAGTACTTC. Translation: CASSDPRILAKNIQYF.

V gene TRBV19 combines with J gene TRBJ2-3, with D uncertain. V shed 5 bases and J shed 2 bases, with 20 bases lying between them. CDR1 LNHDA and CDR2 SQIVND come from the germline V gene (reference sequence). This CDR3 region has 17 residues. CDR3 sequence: CASSPAGSGPFTDTQYF. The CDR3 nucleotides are TGTGCCAGTAGTCCGGCTGGCTCGGGCCCCTTCACAGATACGCAGTATTTT.

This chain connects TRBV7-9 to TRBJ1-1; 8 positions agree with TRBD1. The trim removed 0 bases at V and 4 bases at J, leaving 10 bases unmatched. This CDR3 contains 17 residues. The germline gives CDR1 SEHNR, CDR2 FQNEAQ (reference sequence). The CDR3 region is CASSLAGDRGWSTEAFF. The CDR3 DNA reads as TGTGCCAGCAGCTTAGCGGGTGACAGGGGTTGGAGCACTGAAGCTTTCTTT.

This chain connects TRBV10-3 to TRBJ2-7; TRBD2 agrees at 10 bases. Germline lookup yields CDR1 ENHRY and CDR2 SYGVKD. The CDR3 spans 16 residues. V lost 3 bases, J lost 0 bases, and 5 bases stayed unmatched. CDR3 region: CAISDTSGASSYEQYF. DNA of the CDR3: TGTGCCATCAGTGATACTAGCGGGGCGAGCTCCTACGAGCAGTACTTC.

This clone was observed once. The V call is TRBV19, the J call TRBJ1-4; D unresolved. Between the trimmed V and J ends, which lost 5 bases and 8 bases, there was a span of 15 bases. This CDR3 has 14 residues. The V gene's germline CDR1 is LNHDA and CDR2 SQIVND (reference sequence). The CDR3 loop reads CASSRPANEEKLFF. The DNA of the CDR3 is TGTGCCAGTAGTCGACCCGCTAATGAAGAAAAACTGTTTTTT.

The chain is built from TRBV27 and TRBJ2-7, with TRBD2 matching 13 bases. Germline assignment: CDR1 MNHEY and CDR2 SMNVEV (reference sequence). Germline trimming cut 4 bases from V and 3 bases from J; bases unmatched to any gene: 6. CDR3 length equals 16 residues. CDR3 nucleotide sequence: TGTGCCAGCAGTTCGTGGACTAGCGGGAGAGGCTACGAGCAGTACTTC. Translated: CASSSWTSGRGYEQYF.

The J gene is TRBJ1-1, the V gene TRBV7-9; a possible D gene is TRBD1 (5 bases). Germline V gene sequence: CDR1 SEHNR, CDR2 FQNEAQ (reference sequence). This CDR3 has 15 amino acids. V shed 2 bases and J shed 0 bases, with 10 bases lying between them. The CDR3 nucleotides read TGTGCCAGCAGCTTATATCAGGGAATGAACACTGAAGCTTTCTTT. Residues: CASSLYQGMNTEAFF.

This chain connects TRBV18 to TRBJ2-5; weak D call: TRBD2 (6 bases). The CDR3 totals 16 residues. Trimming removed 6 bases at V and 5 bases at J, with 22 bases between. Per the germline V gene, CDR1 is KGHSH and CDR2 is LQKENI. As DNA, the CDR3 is TGTGCCAGCTCTCTCTATTCCGGGACTCCCGGGGAGACCCAGTACTTC. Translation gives CASSLYSGTPGETQYF.

CDR3 amino acids: CASSRGVSQPQHF. The CDR3 DNA reads TGTGCCAGCTCTCGAGGGGTTAGCCAGCCCCAGCATTTT. This rearrangement joins TRBV18 to TRBJ1-5, with a weak D call TRBD1 (5 bases). CDR1 is KGHSH, CDR2 LQKENI, per germline. Trimming took off 6 bases at V and 7 bases at J, with 13 bases between the two ends. This CDR3 has 13 residues.